This T cell receptor (beta chain) was profiled in a study of CD4 T cells in relation to SARS-CoV-2 and coronaviruses. On the study more broadly: ViraFEST: approximately ten-day antigen culture of PBMCs, then TCR beta CDR3 sequencing. Study conclusions and caveats: Each donor contributed either pre-pandemic or post-infection samples, not both.

Worth noting for this clone: What it binds is unknown.

Sequenced by immunoSEQ multiplex PCR; TCRdb stores in-frame clones only, minus some. The sample includes about 18,000 clones, 70% to 75% of them seen just once. CDR1 is MNHEY, CDR2 SVGAGI, per germline. V was trimmed by 0 bases and J by 1 base, leaving 6 bases between them. The CDR3 consists of 14 residues. The unexposed donors gave CD4+ T cells in about 2011-2018, prior to COVID-19. After approximately ten days of culture, CD4+ T cells were isolated. Unexposed-donor CD4+ T cells were probed with SARS-CoV-2 S/N and four cold-coronavirus spikes, cells permitting. Specimen: CD4+ T cells from PBMCs, cultured in vitro. The J gene is TRBJ1-1, the V gene TRBV6-5; D remains ambiguous. This clonotype originated in a human donor in good health. The CDR3, as DNA: TGTGCCAGCAGTTACTCGGGCGCGAACACTGAAGCTTTCTTT. It is translated as CASSYSGANTEAFF.